This TCR beta chain was sequenced for a study of blood T cell repertoires in COVID-19. Overall study: The cDNA or gDNA used as material had been derived from T cells, B-cell-depleted T cells, or PBMCs.

Per the study methods: From reference gene primer amplification, estimates of nucleated cell counts were derived. Produced via immunoSEQ multiplex PCR; TCRdb's table is partial and in-frame only. V and J calls and clone size come straight from that table; D and trimming were deduced from the DNA. The data contain roughly 250,000 clones, around 88% of them singletons. The germline V gene encodes CDR1 SNHLY and CDR2 FYNNEI. V shed 10 bases and J shed 0 bases, with 10 bases lying between them. The length of the CDR3 is 13 residues. Across about two dozen US areas, participants ranged in age from about 18 to 90 years. Researchers sorted participants into cohorts using their self-reported clinical history.

Material: PBMCs or T cells enriched from blood (not recorded which). This TCR was sampled from a woman in her forties with acute COVID-19. V is TRBV2 and J is TRBJ1-5; a weak D match, TRBD1 (6 bases). The CDR3 nucleotides read TGTGCCATCAGGGACAATAGCAATCAGCCCCAGCATTTT. Amino acids: CAIRDNSNQPQHF.